This TCR beta chain is from a study of cytomegalovirus exposure and HLA in healthy donors. The donors were members of the validation cohort comprising 100 to 150 subjects, separate from the roughly 690-subject first cohort. CDR1 and CDR2 (germline): SGHDT, YYEEEE. The CDR3 has 13 residues. V dropped 0 bases and J dropped 6; count of bases not matched to a gene: 3. Regarding the study as a whole: Clusters of TCRs from the first cohort tended to co-occur in the 120 or so validation repertoires (as a later analysis found). Many donors carried some public TCRs, although rarity characterized most TCR sequences.

The protocol was immunoSEQ multiplex PCR, while the TCRdb copy is restricted to in-frame clones and leaves out a portion. The sample lists around 300,000 clones, roughly 85% occurring once. Turning to this clone: Its cognate antigen is unknown.

V usage is TRBV5-6 and J usage is TRBJ2-7, with 7 nucleotides matching TRBD1. Sequenced sample: PBMCs. This receptor was taken from a woman aged 18-29 years in good health and CMV-seronegative. The CDR3 spells CASSLGGTAEQYF. The CDR3 DNA sequence: TGTGCCAGCAGCTTGGGGGGGACAGCCGAGCAGTACTTC. The variable domain in full, completed from reference TRBV5-6 and TRBJ2-7, reads DAGVTQSPTHLIKTRGQQVTLRCSPKSGHDTVSWYQQALGQGPQFIFQYYEEEERQRGNFPDRFSGHQFPNYSSELNVNALLLGDSALYLCASSLGGTAEQYFGPGTRLTVT.